This TCR beta chain was retrieved from a study of T cells expressing NK-cell markers. Study summary: Sequencing of TCR beta repertoires drew on sorted CD3+CD56+NKG2C+, CD3+CD56+NKG2C- and CD3+CD56-NKG2C+ T cells.

The germline V gene encodes CDR1 MGHRA and CDR2 YSYEKL. CDR3 length: 15 amino acids. Worth noting for this clonotype: Its antigen is still unknown.

5'RACE template switching with UMIs generated TCR beta cDNA. TCRdb processed the 5' RACE reads again and assigns one entry to each CDR3 protein, with no DNA. The clone table shows roughly 160,000 distinct CDR3 sequences, with the ten largest holding roughly 18%. Study-level points and caveats: The study found these clonotypes also leading the CD3+CD56-NKG2C+ fraction in a few donors.

Sequences were obtained from blood T cells: a sorted CD56 or NKG2C T cell subset, CD4+ or CD8+ T cells, or bulk PBMC T cells (not recorded which). This clonotype was sampled from a woman between 18 and 75 years old in good health. This rearrangement joins TRBV4-1 to TRBJ2-5; TCRdb gives TRBD2 as the D gene, but with no DNA this cannot be confirmed. Here the CDR3 reads CASSQGDLAQETQYF.